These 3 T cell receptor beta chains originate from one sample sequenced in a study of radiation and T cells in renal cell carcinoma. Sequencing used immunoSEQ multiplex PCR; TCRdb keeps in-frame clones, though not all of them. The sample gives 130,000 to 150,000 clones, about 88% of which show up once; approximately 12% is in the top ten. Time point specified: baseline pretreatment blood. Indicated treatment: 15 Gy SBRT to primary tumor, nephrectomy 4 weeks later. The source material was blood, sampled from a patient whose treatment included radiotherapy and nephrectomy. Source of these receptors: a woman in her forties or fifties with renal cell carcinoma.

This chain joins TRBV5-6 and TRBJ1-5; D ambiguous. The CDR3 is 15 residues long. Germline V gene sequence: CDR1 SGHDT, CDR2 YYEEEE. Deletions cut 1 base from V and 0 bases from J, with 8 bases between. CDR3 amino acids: CASSLFENSNQPQHF. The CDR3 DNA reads TGTGCCAGCAGCTTGTTCGAAAATAGCAATCAGCCCCAGCATTTT.

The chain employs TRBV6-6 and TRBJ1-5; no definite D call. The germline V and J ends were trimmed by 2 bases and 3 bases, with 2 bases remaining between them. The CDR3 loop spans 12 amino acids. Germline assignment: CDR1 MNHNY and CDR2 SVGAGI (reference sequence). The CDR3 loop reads CASSYDNQPQHF. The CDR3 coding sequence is TGTGCCAGCAGTTACGACAATCAGCCCCAGCATTTT.

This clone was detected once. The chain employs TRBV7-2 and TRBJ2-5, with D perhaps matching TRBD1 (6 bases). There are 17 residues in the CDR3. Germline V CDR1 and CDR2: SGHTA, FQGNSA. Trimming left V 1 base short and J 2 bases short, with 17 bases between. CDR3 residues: CASSLGGRTAGQETQYF. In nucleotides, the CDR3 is TGTGCCAGCAGCTTAGGGGGAAGGACAGCCGGGCAAGAGACCCAGTACTTC.